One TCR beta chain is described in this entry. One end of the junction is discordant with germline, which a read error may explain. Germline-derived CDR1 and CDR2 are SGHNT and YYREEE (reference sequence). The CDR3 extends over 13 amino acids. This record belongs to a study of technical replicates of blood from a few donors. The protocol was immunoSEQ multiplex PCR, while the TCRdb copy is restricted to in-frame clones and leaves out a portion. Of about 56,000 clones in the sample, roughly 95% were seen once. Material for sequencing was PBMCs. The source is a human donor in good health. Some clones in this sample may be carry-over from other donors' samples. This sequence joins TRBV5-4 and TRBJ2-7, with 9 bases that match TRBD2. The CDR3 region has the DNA TGTGCCAGCAGCTCTGGGACTAGCCGTATGGATGCCTTC. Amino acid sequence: CASSSGTSRMDAF.